This TCR beta chain comes out of a study of metastatic and nonmetastatic thyroid tumors. Study details: Malignant and benign thyroid patients had repertoires compared in peripheral blood and tumor or nodule tissue. Study conclusions and caveats: Significantly higher TCR beta diversity was reportedly seen in malignant thyroid tumors than benign nodules, in blood and tumor.

Per the study methods: Clinicopathological groups of papillary thyroid cancer showed CDR3 differences that were used to build a distant-metastasis classifier. TCRdb re-clonotyped the PCR reads through MiXCR. TCRdb's processing, not the authors', yielded these V and J calls. This table has about 11,000 clones, roughly 38% appearing once. All patients were treatment-naive before thyroid surgery. Germline V gives CDR1 WNHNN, CDR2 SYGVQD (reference sequence). Trimming removed 6 bases at V and 2 bases at J, with 8 bases between. This CDR3 spans 13 amino acids. This clone was detected only a few times. Its antigen is undetermined.

The origin of this receptor is a female donor with papillary thyroid cancer or a benign thyroid nodule (not recorded which). Some clones in this sample may be carry-over from other donors' samples. Sequences were obtained from tumor tissue. V and J are TRBV10-1 and TRBJ1-3; D gene uncertain. This CDR3 is CASRSGTGNTIYF. CDR3 coding DNA: TGCGCCAGCAGGTCGGGGACTGGAAACACCATATATTTT.